These T cell receptor beta chains were read from a single sample in a study of shared clonotypes between healthy human individuals. Produced via immunoSEQ multiplex PCR; TCRdb's table is partial and in-frame only. The table shows nearly 500,000 clones, with 76% occurring only once. The sample consisted of PBMCs. These receptors were taken from a woman aged 35 to 49 in good health. Some clones in this sample may be carry-over from other donors' samples. Both conserved end residues are part of each CDR3. D genes are given only for firm matches. Part of the rows lack a size; the others show once, few, many or a class for expanded clones.

V: TRBV5-1
J: TRBJ1-3
D: .
size: .
DNA: TGCGCCAGCAGCTTGGAGGCAGAGCAAAACACCATGTATTTT
CDR3: CASSLEAEQNTMYF

V: TRBV6-5
J: TRBJ1-3
D: .
size: .
DNA: TGTGCCAGCAGTTACTCGGGGGCTTCTGGAAACACCATATATTTT
CDR3: CASSYSGASGNTIYF

V: TRBV18
J: TRBJ1-1
D: TRBD1
size: .
DNA: TGTGCCAGCTCACCACTTACAGGGGTTACTGAAGCTTTCTTT
CDR3: CASSPLTGVTEAFF

V: TRBV19
J: TRBJ2-7
D: .
size: once
DNA: TGTGCCAGTAGTATAGGTACAGAATTAACCTACGAGCAGTACTTC
CDR3: CASSIGTELTYEQYF

V: TRBV5-1
J: TRBJ2-5
D: TRBD2
size: .
DNA: TGCGCCAGCAGCTTAGGACTAGCCGTACAAGAGACCCAGTACTTC
CDR3: CASSLGLAVQETQYF

V: TRBV7-5
J: TRBJ1-5
D: .
size: .
DNA: TGTGTCAGAAGCACCAGACCGGGACAGGGTAATTTTCAGCCCCAGCATTTT
CDR3: CVRSTRPGQGNFQPQHF

V: TRBV6-4
J: TRBJ1-5
D: .
size: few
DNA: TGTGCCAGCCCGACCCAAGGTAATAGCAATCAGCCCCAGCATTTT
CDR3: CASPTQGNSNQPQHF

V: TRBV11-2
J: TRBJ2-4
D: .
size: .
DNA: TGTGCCAGCAGCTTTGGGCTAGCGAGTCTCCTAGCCAAAAACATTCAGTACTTC
CDR3: CASSFGLASLLAKNIQYF

V: TRBV10-2
J: TRBJ2-5
D: .
size: .
DNA: TGCGCCAGCAGTGGAGAGTACCAAGAGACCCAGTACTTC
CDR3: CASSGEYQETQYF

V: TRBV7-9
J: TRBJ2-7
D: .
size: few
DNA: TGTGCCAGCAGCTTAGATGGAGGCTGGAACGAGCAGTACTTC
CDR3: CASSLDGGWNEQYF

V: TRBV10-2
J: TRBJ1-4
D: TRBD1
size: .
DNA: TGCGCCAGCAGAGGACAGGCGACTAATGAAAAACTGTTTTTT
CDR3: CASRGQATNEKLFF

V: TRBV29-1
J: TRBJ2-7
D: .
size: .
DNA: TGCAGCGTTGGTGAGTCCACCTGGCACGAGCAGTACTTC
CDR3: CSVGESTWHEQYF

V: TRBV10-3
J: TRBJ2-7
D: .
size: few
DNA: TGTGCCATCAGTGAAGGGATCGGGAGGGGGCCGAGGGACGAGCAGTACTTC
CDR3: CAISEGIGRGPRDEQYF

V: TRBV5-1
J: TRBJ1-1
D: .
size: .
DNA: TGCGCCAGCACCCTTGATAGGCCGAACACTGAAGCTTTCTTT
CDR3: CASTLDRPNTEAFF

V: TRBV9
J: TRBJ2-7
D: TRBD2
size: .
DNA: TGTGCCAGCAGCGTATCAGATAGCGGGGGAGTTGCCTACGAGCAGTACTTC
CDR3: CASSVSDSGGVAYEQYF

V: TRBV7-9
J: TRBJ2-3
D: .
size: .
DNA: TGTGCCAGCAGTCCCCTCTCTTCCCAGGGCCGAGGGGGGGATACGCAGTATTTT
CDR3: CASSPLSSQGRGGDTQYF

V: TRBV10-3
J: TRBJ1-1
D: .
size: many
DNA: TGTGCCATCAGACGGGGCAGCACTGAAGCTTTCTTT
CDR3: CAIRRGSTEAFF

V: TRBV5-4
J: TRBJ2-7
D: TRBD1
size: .
DNA: TGTGCCAGCAGCCCGCCGGGACAGGGATCGCGCGAGCAGTACTTC
CDR3: CASSPPGQGSREQYF

V: TRBV7-2
J: TRBJ1-2
D: .
size: .
DNA: TGTGCCAGCAGCTTAGTAATTAGGACTCTCTATGGCTACACCTTC
CDR3: CASSLVIRTLYGYTF

V: TRBV5-1
J: TRBJ2-1
D: TRBD2
size: many
DNA: TGCGCCAGCAGCTTGGGGCTAGCGGGAGGTAATGAGCAGTTCTTC
CDR3: CASSLGLAGGNEQFF

V: TRBV6-1
J: TRBJ1-5
D: .
size: .
DNA: TGTGCCAGCAGTGAAGAAGGGGCCAAGAATCAGCCCCAGCATTTT
CDR3: CASSEEGAKNQPQHF

V: TRBV15
J: TRBJ2-2
D: .
size: .
DNA: TGTGCCACCAGCAGGGACAAAAACACCGGGGAGCTGTTTTTT
CDR3: CATSRDKNTGELFF

V: TRBV6-1
J: TRBJ2-7
D: TRBD2
size: once
DNA: TGTGCCAGCAGTGAAGAGCGGGAGTTATCCTACGAGCAGTACTTC
CDR3: CASSEERELSYEQYF

V: TRBV7-2
J: TRBJ1-4
D: .
size: .
DNA: TGTGCCAGCAGCCCTACAGGGATAGAGGAAAAACTGTTTTTT
CDR3: CASSPTGIEEKLFF

V: TRBV27
J: TRBJ1-1
D: TRBD1
size: .
DNA: TGTGCCAGCAGTTTATCTGGACAGGGTGACACTGAAGCTTTCTTT
CDR3: CASSLSGQGDTEAFF

V: TRBV10-1
J: TRBJ2-4
D: .
size: .
DNA: TGCGCCAGCAGAAGACCGCCCTGGGAAAACATTCAGTACTTC
CDR3: CASRRPPWENIQYF

V: TRBV21-1
J: TRBJ2-6
D: .
size: .
DNA: TGTGCCAGCAGCAAAGGCCTGACAGTTGATGGGGCCAACGTCCTGACTTTC
CDR3: CASSKGLTVDGANVLTF

V: TRBV10-3
J: TRBJ2-7
D: .
size: .
DNA: TGTGCCATCAGAGATTCTGGAGGGGACAAATCTGCCTACGAGCAGTACTTC
CDR3: CAIRDSGGDKSAYEQYF

V: TRBV19
J: TRBJ2-2
D: .
size: .
DNA: TGTGCCAGTAGAAGGGTGCGGGCCCAATCCCCGACCGGGGAGCTGTTTTTT
CDR3: CASRRVRAQSPTGELFF

V: TRBV25-1
J: TRBJ1-5
D: .
size: .
DNA: TGTGCCAGCAGTGCCGGCGGGGGCGCGGATCGGCCCCAGCATTTT
CDR3: CASSAGGGADRPQHF

V: TRBV5-1
J: TRBJ2-1
D: .
size: .
DNA: TGCGCCAGCAGCTTGTACAGCTCCTTATACAATGAGCAGTTCTTC
CDR3: CASSLYSSLYNEQFF

V: TRBV29-1
J: TRBJ2-7
D: TRBD2
size: once
DNA: TGCAGCGTCGAGTCGGGACTAGCGGGAGTCTTGAGGGAGCAGTACTTC
CDR3: CSVESGLAGVLREQYF

V: TRBV15
J: TRBJ2-1
D: TRBD2
size: .
DNA: TGTGCCACCAGCAGAGATCTAGCGGGATCCAATGAGCAGTTCTTC
CDR3: CATSRDLAGSNEQFF

V: TRBV29-1
J: TRBJ2-2
D: .
size: .
DNA: TGCAATACCCCCCCGCCCCGCGAGAACACCGGGGAGCTGTTTTTT
CDR3: CNTPPPRENTGELFF

V: TRBV30
J: TRBJ2-1
D: TRBD2
size: .
DNA: TGTGCCTGCGGGACTAGAGGCGAGCAGTTCTTC
CDR3: CACGTRGEQFF

V: TRBV7-3
J: TRBJ2-7
D: .
size: .
DNA: TGTGCCAGCAGCTTGTGGGGTGGCGAGCAGTACTTC
CDR3: CASSLWGGEQYF

V: TRBV28
J: TRBJ2-2
D: TRBD2
size: .
DNA: TGTGCCAGCAGCTCCCTTTCAGGCCTACTAGCGCCCACCGGGGAGCTGTTTTTT
CDR3: CASSSLSGLLAPTGELFF

V: TRBV6-1
J: TRBJ2-7
D: .
size: .
DNA: TGTGCCAGCGGTCCCTACGAGCAGTACTTC
CDR3: CASGPYEQYF

V: TRBV7-6
J: TRBJ1-3
D: .
size: .
DNA: TGTGCCAGCAGCTTCTCGGACAGCATCTCTGGAAACACCATATATTTT
CDR3: CASSFSDSISGNTIYF

V: TRBV11-2
J: TRBJ1-2
D: .
size: few
DNA: TGTGCCAGCAGACTTACGGGGAGGGGAGGCTACACCTTC
CDR3: CASRLTGRGGYTF

V: TRBV7-9
J: TRBJ2-7
D: .
size: .
DNA: TGTGCCAGCAGCCCCCTAGTCGAGCAGTACTTC
CDR3: CASSPLVEQYF

V: TRBV7-9
J: TRBJ2-7
D: TRBD2
size: .
DNA: TGTGCCAGCAGCAAGGAGCCGGGACTAGCGGCCTACGAGCAGTACTTC
CDR3: CASSKEPGLAAYEQYF

V: TRBV30
J: TRBJ2-2
D: .
size: few
DNA: TGTGCCTGGAGTCGAGACACTGGGGAGCTGTTTTTT
CDR3: CAWSRDTGELFF